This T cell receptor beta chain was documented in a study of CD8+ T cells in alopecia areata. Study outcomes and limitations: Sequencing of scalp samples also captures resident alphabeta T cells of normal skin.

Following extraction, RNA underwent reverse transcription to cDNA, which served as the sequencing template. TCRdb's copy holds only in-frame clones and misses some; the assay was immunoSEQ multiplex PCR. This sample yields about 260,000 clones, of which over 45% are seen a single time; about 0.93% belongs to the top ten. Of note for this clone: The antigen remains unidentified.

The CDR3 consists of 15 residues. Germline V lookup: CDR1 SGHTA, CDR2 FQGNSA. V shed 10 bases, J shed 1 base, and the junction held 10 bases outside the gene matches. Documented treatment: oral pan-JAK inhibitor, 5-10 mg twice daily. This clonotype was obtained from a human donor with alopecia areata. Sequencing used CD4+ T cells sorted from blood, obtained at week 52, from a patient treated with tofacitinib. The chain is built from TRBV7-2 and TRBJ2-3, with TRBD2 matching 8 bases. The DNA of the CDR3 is TGTGCCACCCGGACAAGTAGCGGGGGCACAGATACGCAGTATTTT. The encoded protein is CATRTSSGGTDTQYF.